This TCR beta chain originates from a study of T cell repertoires in cytomegalovirus infection. In the study overall: A matching HLA type, together with CMV infection, was signaled by public TCR beta signatures.

Trimming took 2 bases from V and 4 from J, leaving 6 bases between them. Germline CDR1 GTSNPN, CDR2 SVGIG (reference sequence). CDR3 length: 11 amino acids. Findings and caveats of the study: Clonotype analysis showed dominance of the ex vivo response by HLA-C-restricted CMV-specific TCR beta clonotypes.

As for this clonotype: What it binds is unknown.

One entry per CDR3 protein, called by TCRdb with MiXCR from the reads. The data hold 740,000 or so distinct CDR3 sequences, with 35% observed a single time. The V gene is TRBV30, the J gene TRBJ2-7; D gene unclear. The sequence came from a human donor in good health (CMV status not recorded). Some clones in this sample may be carry-over from other donors' samples. Source material: PBMCs. CDR3 DNA: TGTGCCTGGAGTTCGGCTTACGAGCAGTACTTC. Protein product: CAWSSAYEQYF.